Below, 15 T cell receptor beta chains from the same sample are listed, as sequenced in a study of shared clonotypes between healthy human individuals. Generated by immunoSEQ multiplex PCR, the TCRdb table keeps only in-frame clones and is missing some. The sample yields about 490,000 clones, roughly 85% seen once. What was sequenced was PBMCs. The receptors here all came from a woman aged 40 to 49 in good health. Some clones in this sample may be carry-over from other donors' samples.

As concerns this clone: One end of the junction does not line up with germline, which may come from a read error. This chain connects TRBV28 to TRBJ2-7; 7 bases are shared with TRBD1. The CDR3 spans 14 residues. Per germline, CDR1 MDHEN and CDR2 SYDVKM. The CDR3 loop reads CASSPTGPSDEQYF. CDR3 sequence (DNA): TGTGCCAGCAGTCCGACAGGGCCCTCCGACGAGCAGTACTTC. The whole variable domain, remainder taken from reference TRBV28 and TRBJ2-7, is DVKVTQSSRYLVKRTGEKVFLECVQDMDHENMFWYRQDPGLGLRLIYFSYDVKMKEKGDIPEGYSVSREKKERFSLILESASTNQTSMYLCASSPTGPSDEQYFGPGTRLTVT.

This clone was recorded at least ten times. Written as DNA, the CDR3 is TGTGCCAGCAGCCCACCGGGGGGGCGCAACACTGAAGCTTTCTTT. This gives the protein CASSPPGGRNTEAFF. The chain employs TRBV7-9 and TRBJ1-1, with TRBD1 as a possible D gene (6 bases). V was cut by 5 bases and J by 2 bases, with 15 bases left in between. The length of the CDR3 is 15 residues. The germline V gene encodes CDR1 SEHNR and CDR2 FQNEAQ (reference sequence). Full variable domain (outside the CDR3, taken from reference TRBV7-9 and TRBJ1-1): DTGVSQNPRHKITKRGQNVTFRCDPISEHNRLYWYRQTLGQGPEFLTYFQNEAQLEKSRLLSDRFSAERPKGSFSTLEIQRTEQGDSAMYLCASSPPGGRNTEAFFGQGTRLTVV.

Written as DNA, the CDR3 is TGTGCCAGCAGCTATGGCCAGGGGTTCGAGCAGTACTTC. Encoded protein: CASSYGQGFEQYF. The chain couples TRBV7-2 to TRBJ2-7, with a tentative D call TRBD1 (6 bases). CDR1 is SGHTA, CDR2 FQGNSA, per germline. The length of the CDR3 is 13 residues. Trimming removed 4 bases at V and 6 bases at J, with 13 bases between.

The chain carries TRBV29-1 and TRBJ1-1; a possible D gene is TRBD1 (6 bases). The CDR3 covers 12 residues. Germline CDR1 SQVTM, CDR2 ANQGSEA. V was trimmed by 4 bases and J by 0 bases, leaving 6 bases between them. The CDR3 bases are TGCAGCGTTGGGACAGTGAACACTGAAGCTTTCTTT. It codes for CSVGTVNTEAFF.

The V gene is TRBV19, the J gene TRBJ2-7; D not resolved. Germline assignment: CDR1 LNHDA and CDR2 SQIVND (reference sequence). The CDR3 spans 14 residues. Trimming stripped 4 bases from V and 6 bases from J, with 16 bases between. The CDR3 reads CASSTAAGFGEQYF. The CDR3 nucleotides are TGTGCCAGTAGTACGGCGGCCGGTTTTGGCGAGCAGTACTTC.

This clone is a singleton in its sample. The chain is built from TRBV15 and TRBJ2-1, with a weak D call TRBD2 (5 bases). Germline V gene data show CDR1 as LNHNV and CDR2 as YYDKDF (reference sequence). CDR3 length equals 15 residues. Trimming left V 0 bases short and J 0 bases short, with 6 bases between. CDR3 sequence: CATSRETNSYNEQFF. The CDR3 DNA reads TGTGCCACCAGCAGAGAGACTAACTCCTACAATGAGCAGTTCTTC.

The CDR3: CASSPKDRGYEQYF. CDR3 nucleotides: TGTGCCAGCAGCCCAAAGGACAGGGGCTACGAGCAGTACTTC. The chain recombines TRBV11-2 with TRBJ2-7, with 9 bases matching TRBD1. The CDR3 is 14 amino acids. CDR1 SGHAT and CDR2 FQNNGV come from the germline V gene. V lost 5 bases, J lost 3 bases, and 5 bases stayed unmatched.

In this sample, this clone turned up once. The J gene is TRBJ2-5, the V gene TRBV7-9; 9 nucleotides agree with TRBD1. With V trimmed by 5 bases and J by 2 bases, 9 bases remained unmatched. Germline loops: CDR1 SEHNR, CDR2 FQNEAQ (reference sequence). The CDR3 is 16 amino acids. The CDR3 loop reads CASSLGDRASQETQYF. CDR3 nucleotide sequence: TGTGCCAGCAGCCTTGGGGACAGGGCGTCGCAAGAGACCCAGTACTTC.

The chain uses TRBV19 and TRBJ2-5, with a tentative D call TRBD2 (5 bases). The germline V gene has CDR1 LNHDA and CDR2 SQIVND (reference sequence). V was shortened by 9 bases and J by 5 bases, with 19 bases between the two germline ends. This CDR3 spans 14 amino acids. The CDR3: CASGRTASGETQYF. CDR3 nucleotide sequence: TGTGCCAGCGGACGGACGGCCTCGGGGGAGACCCAGTACTTC.

Of note for this clone: Given a much more abundant clone one base away, this may be a read error. The chain employs TRBV2 and TRBJ1-1; maybe TRBD1 (5 bases). Germline CDR1 is SNHLY and CDR2 is FYNNEI. This CDR3 has 13 residues. Trimming took 7 bases from V and 8 from J, leaving 17 bases between them. The CDR3 nucleotides are TGTGCCAGCACCTCGAGCAAGGGGACCGAAGCTTTCTTT. It is translated as CASTSSKGTEAFF.

CDR3 residues: CASSPVKRASSYEQYF. The CDR3 nucleotides read TGCGCCAGCAGTCCTGTAAAGCGCGCGAGCTCCTACGAGCAGTACTTC. This chain joins TRBV23-1 and TRBJ2-7; unclear D gene. TRBV23-1 is an ORF; its function is uncertain. The CDR3 has 16 residues. Trimming shortened V by 4 bases and J by 0 bases, and 16 bases separated the two germline ends.

Only one count was recorded for this clone. The chain has TRBV10-3 and TRBJ2-3; no clear D. The ends were cut back, 6 bases at V and 5 bases at J, with 18 bases in the middle. CDR3 length: 15 residues. The germline V gene encodes CDR1 ENHRY and CDR2 SYGVKD. The CDR3 reads CAISSNPGPQDTQYF. CDR3 coding DNA: TGTGCCATCAGCTCAAACCCGGGTCCACAAGATACGCAGTATTTT.

This chain joins TRBV7-9 and TRBJ2-1; 7 bases align to TRBD1. J lost 10 bases, V lost 4 bases, and 13 bases had no gene match. Germline loops: CDR1 SEHNR, CDR2 FQNEAQ (reference sequence). The CDR3 is made up of 15 amino acids. CDR3 sequence (DNA): TGTGCCAGCAGCTACACCCACCCCTCCAGGGGGGAGCAGTTCTTC. Translated, it gives CASSYTHPSRGEQFF.

This rearrangement joins TRBV27 to TRBJ1-1, with D uncertain. Germline lookup yields CDR1 MNHEY and CDR2 SMNVEV (reference sequence). The CDR3 loop spans 14 amino acids. The ends were cut back, 7 bases at V and 1 base at J, with 13 bases in the middle. DNA of the CDR3: TGTGCCAGCACCCTGAGGGCTGGGAACACTGAAGCTTTCTTT. Protein sequence: CASTLRAGNTEAFF.

This rearrangement joins TRBV6-4 to TRBJ2-2; no definite D call. Between the trimmed V and J ends, which lost 3 bases and 6 bases, there was a span of 8 bases. Per the germline V gene, CDR1 is MRHNA and CDR2 is SNTAGT. The CDR3 has 13 amino acids. As DNA, the CDR3 is TGTGCCAGCAGTGAAGTTGTCGCCGGGGAGCTGTTTTTT. It encodes CASSEVVAGELFF.